The 31 T cell receptor beta chains below were found in one sample sequenced in a study of Graves' ophthalmopathy and Graves' hyperthyroidism. CDR3 regions of TCR beta were amplified from RNA transcripts. Amplification began with first-round RT-PCR using HTBI primers, then second-round multiplex PCR was performed. MiXCR was run by TCRdb on the multiplex PCR reads, yielding one entry per CDR3 protein. The table has about 1.2 million distinct CDR3 sequences, about 35% seen once. The sequencing sample was made of peripheral blood or thyroid tissue (not recorded which). These receptors were taken from an adult man with Graves' hyperthyroidism.

In the case of this clonotype: A single base separates this from a much larger clone, so it may be a read error. The rearrangement joins TRBV10-3 to TRBJ1-2, with TRBD1 matching 8 bases. CDR1 is ENHRY and CDR2 is SYGVKD in the germline V gene. CDR3 length: 12 amino acids. V gave up 10 bases and J gave up 6 bases; unmatched junction bases: 7. The DNA for the CDR3 is TGTGCCAGCGGTTCAGGGGGCAATGGCTACACCTTC. This sequence encodes CASGSGGNGYTF.

This clonotype was observed at least ten times. V is TRBV6-6 and J is TRBJ2-5; 9 positions agree with TRBD1. Germline CDR1 is MNHNY and CDR2 is SVGAGI (reference sequence). After removal of 5 bases from V and 5 bases from J, the junction contained 12 bases not matched to a gene. The CDR3 loop spans 16 amino acids. This CDR3 is CASSLSPGQGGETQYF. Written as DNA, the CDR3 is TGTGCCAGCAGTCTTTCCCCGGGACAGGGCGGGGAGACCCAGTACTTC.

This clonotype was observed many times. This chain uses TRBV6-5 with TRBJ1-2; D gene uncertain. V was pared by 0 bases and J by 2 bases, with 7 bases between. Per the germline V gene, CDR1 is MNHEY and CDR2 is SVGAGI. This CDR3 has 14 residues. The CDR3 region has the DNA TGTGCCAGCAGTTACTCGGGCAGGAACTATGGCTACACCTTC. Its protein product is CASSYSGRNYGYTF.

This clonotype occurred a few times. The rearrangement uses TRBV5-1 and TRBJ2-5, with D possibly TRBD1 on 5 matching bases. Trimming stripped 7 bases from V and 2 bases from J, with 15 bases between. The germline CDR1 and CDR2 sequences are SGHRS and YFSETQ. The CDR3 is 14 residues long. The DNA of the CDR3 is TGCGCCAGCTTCTCAGGGCGGATACAAGAGACCCAGTACTTC. Its protein is CASFSGRIQETQYF.

This clonotype was counted at least ten times. The rearrangement links TRBV6-5 to TRBJ2-7; 8 bases match TRBD1. The germline CDR1 and CDR2 sequences are MNHEY and SVGAGI. The CDR3 loop spans 14 amino acids. Trimming cost V 2 bases and J 6 bases; bases outside gene matches: 6. The CDR3 region is CASSYPGTGSEQYF. The DNA for the CDR3 is TGTGCCAGCAGTTACCCGGGGACAGGCTCCGAGCAGTACTTC.

This clonotype was observed many times. The genes are TRBV20-1 and TRBJ1-2, with TRBD1 as a possible D gene (5 bases). This CDR3 is built from 13 residues. Germline values: CDR1 DFQATT, CDR2 SNEGSKA (reference sequence). V was cut by 2 bases and J by 3 bases, with 10 bases left in between. CDR3 nucleotides: TGCAGTGCTAGACAGGGAAATGACTATGGCTACACCTTC. It is translated as CSARQGNDYGYTF.

V usage is TRBV19 and J usage is TRBJ2-6; D unresolved. CDR1 and CDR2 (germline): LNHDA, SQIVND (reference sequence). The CDR3 consists of 19 residues. Trimming stripped 6 bases from V and 4 bases from J, with 25 bases between. The DNA for the CDR3 is TGTGCCAGTAGCCCCCCTCCGGGCTCAGAAAGTGCGGGGGCCAACGTCCTGACTTTC. Translation: CASSPPPGSESAGANVLTF.

V usage is TRBV30 and J usage is TRBJ1-1, with 8 bases fitting TRBD1. There are 15 residues in the CDR3. Germline CDR1 and CDR2: GTSNPN and SVGIG (reference sequence). Trimming at V came to 3 bases and at J to 5 bases, leaving 11 bases not matched to a gene. The CDR3 DNA follows: TGTGCCTGGAGGAGTATAGGACAGGGAAAAACTGAAGCTTTCTTT. Translation gives CAWRSIGQGKTEAFF.

The rearrangement joins TRBV29-1 to TRBJ1-1, with D maybe TRBD1 (5 bases). This CDR3 has 9 amino acids. From germline, CDR1 is SQVTM and CDR2 ANQGSEA. CDR3 region: CSLRGEAFF. CDR3 nucleotides: TGCAGTTTGCGGGGGGAAGCTTTCTTT.

This clonotype was seen many times. The rearrangement joins TRBV10-3 to TRBJ2-2; D not resolved. Trimming shortened V by 0 bases and J by 2 bases, and 16 bases separated the two germline ends. Germline V CDR1 and CDR2: ENHRY, SYGVKD. The CDR3 length is 18 residues. CDR3 coding DNA: TGTGCCATCAGTGAGTCGACGGAACAGCACCTAAACACCGGGGAGCTGTTTTTT. Its translation: CAISESTEQHLNTGELFF.

This clonotype turned up a few times. The chain recombines TRBV7-2 with TRBJ1-3; D is ambiguous. Germline V lookup: CDR1 SGHTA, CDR2 FQGNSA. The V end lost 6 bases, the J end lost 0 bases, and 15 bases lay between the germline ends. This CDR3 has 16 amino acids. CDR3 protein: CASSLVGPSSGNTIYF. CDR3 DNA sequence: TGTGCCAGCAGTTTGGTTGGACCAAGCTCTGGAAACACCATATATTTT.

The sample holds many counts of this clonotype. V gene TRBV29-1 combines with J gene TRBJ2-2; D gene uncertain. This CDR3 comprises 15 residues. The V gene's germline CDR1 is SQVTM and CDR2 ANQGSEA. The V and J ends lost 0 bases and 1 base respectively, with 9 bases between them. The CDR3 DNA is TGCAGCGTTGAAGATGGAACCAAGAACACCGGGGAGCTGTTTTTT. Amino acids: CSVEDGTKNTGELFF.

The chain links TRBV6-5 to TRBJ2-7, with D perhaps matching TRBD1 (6 bases). Germline CDR1 reads MNHEY; CDR2 reads SVGAGI. The CDR3 contains 11 residues. V was cut by 5 bases and J by 12 bases, with 14 bases left in between. CDR3: CASSDTGFAYF. CDR3 DNA: TGTGCCAGCAGTGATACAGGGTTCGCGTACTTC.

A note on this clonotype: At one end, the junction sequence differs from germline, possibly due to a read error. The chain couples TRBV29-1 to TRBJ1-3; tentative D call: TRBD1 (6 bases). The CDR3 spans 13 residues. The germline CDR1 and CDR2 sequences are SQVTM and ANQGSEA. As DNA, the CDR3 is TGCAGCGTTGAAGGACAGGATGGAGACACCATATATTTT. Translation gives CSVEGQDGDTIYF.

The V and J genes are TRBV11-2 and TRBJ1-6, with TRBD1 matching 10 bases. The V and J ends lost 1 base and 14 bases, in that order; junction bases with no gene match: 5. The CDR3 loop spans 14 amino acids. Germline CDR1 reads SGHAT; CDR2 reads FQNNGV. The CDR3 reads CASSLATGGASLHF. In DNA, the CDR3 is TGTGCCAGCAGCTTAGCGACAGGGGGCGCATCCCTCCACTTT.

The chain uses TRBV7-2 and TRBJ2-6; a possible D gene is TRBD1 (6 bases). Germline CDR1 SGHTA, CDR2 FQGNSA. V lost 6 bases and J lost 8, with 17 bases in between. CDR3 length: 15 amino acids. CDR3 in DNA: TGTGCCAGCAGAGTCTCCAGGGGCGGGTCCAACGTCCTGACTTTC. Protein product: CASRVSRGGSNVLTF. Full variable domain (outside the CDR3, taken from reference TRBV7-2 and TRBJ2-6): GAGVSQSPSNKVTEKGKDVELRCDPISGHTALYWYRQSLGQGLEFLIYFQGNSAPDKSGLPSDRFSAERTGGSVSTLTIQRTQQEDSAVYLCASRVSRGGSNVLTFGAGSRLTVL.

Ten or more counts support this clonotype. V and J are TRBV6-5 and TRBJ1-3; D is uncertain. CDR3 length equals 11 residues. Germline CDR1 and CDR2: MNHEY and SVGAGI. Trimming removed 11 bases at V and 4 bases at J, with 9 bases between. DNA for the CDR3: TGTGCCGGAAGCTTCGGAAACACCATATATTTT. The encoded protein is CAGSFGNTIYF.

This sequence joins TRBV7-8 and TRBJ1-2; a weak D match, TRBD1 (5 bases). Per the germline V gene, CDR1 is SGHVS and CDR2 is FQNEAQ. The CDR3 totals 12 residues. The V end was cut by 2 bases, the J end by 8 bases, with 9 bases between. DNA of the CDR3: TGTGCCAGCAGCTTATCCCAGGGCGGCTACACCTTC. The encoded protein is CASSLSQGGYTF. The variable domain in full, completed from reference TRBV7-8 and TRBJ1-2, reads GAGVSQSPRYKVAKRGQDVALRCDPISGHVSLFWYQQALGQGPEFLTYFQNEAQLDKSGLPSDRFFAERPEGSVSTLKIQRTQQEDSAVYLCASSLSQGGYTFGSGTRLTVV.

This clonotype was observed a few times. The V gene is TRBV18, the J gene TRBJ2-6; the match to TRBD1 covers 9 bases. The CDR3 has 17 amino acids. V lost 2 bases and J lost 7; bases outside the gene matches: 9. The germline CDR1 and CDR2 sequences are KGHSH and LQKENI. This chain's CDR3 is CASSPMDRGYAANVLTF. The CDR3 region has the DNA TGTGCCAGCTCACCAATGGACAGGGGTTATGCTGCCAACGTCCTGACTTTC.

This clonotype was counted only a few times. The J gene is TRBJ1-2, the V gene TRBV7-2, with TRBD1 as a possible D gene (5 bases). From germline, CDR1 is SGHTA and CDR2 FQGNSA. V was shortened by 3 bases and J by 6 bases, with 11 bases between the two germline ends. This CDR3 is built from 13 residues. The CDR3 DNA is TGTGCCAGCAGCTTTATCGGGGGTAATGGCTACACCTTC. Translation: CASSFIGGNGYTF.

As for this clonotype: With a much larger clone just one base away, this may be a read error. The rearrangement uses TRBV5-1 and TRBJ2-7, with D hard to call. V was pared by 3 bases and J by 5 bases, with 9 bases between. The CDR3 covers 12 residues. In germline, CDR1 is SGHRS, CDR2 YFSETQ. CDR3 DNA sequence: TGCGCCAGCAGCTGTGATTGGAACGAGCAGTACTTC. Its protein product is CASSCDWNEQYF.

At least ten counts were recorded for this clonotype. The chain links TRBV12-3 or TRBV12-4 to TRBJ1-5; D gene uncertain. The CDR3 sequence is 14 residues long. With 4 bases removed from V and 5 bases from J, the gap between germline ends came to 12 bases. This CDR3 is CASSSSGSDQPQHF. CDR3 DNA: TGTGCCAGCAGTTCGTCGGGAAGCGATCAGCCCCAGCATTTT.

This chain connects TRBV25-1 to TRBJ2-2; possible D gene TRBD1, 5 bases. Trimming cost V 5 bases and J 6 bases, with 16 bases left between them. Germline V CDR1 and CDR2: MGHDK, SYGVNS. The CDR3 loop spans 15 amino acids. The CDR3 sequence: CASSHLLGESGELFF. CDR3 DNA sequence: TGTGCCAGCAGTCATCTTCTAGGGGAATCCGGGGAGCTGTTTTTT. Full variable domain (remainder filled in from reference TRBV25-1 and TRBJ2-2): EADIYQTPRYLVIGTGKKITLECSQTMGHDKMYWYQQDPGMELHLIHYSYGVNSTEKGDLSSESTVSRIRTEHFPLTLESARPSHTSQYLCASSHLLGESGELFFGEGSRLTVL.

This clonotype has at least ten counts. This chain uses TRBV7-2 with TRBJ2-7, with 7 bases aligning to TRBD1. The germline gives CDR1 SGHTA, CDR2 FQGNSA. The CDR3 runs 14 residues. V shed 5 bases, J shed 2 bases, and the junction held 6 bases outside the gene matches. The CDR3 DNA sequence: TGTGCCAGCAGCCCACAGGGGTTTGCCTACGAGCAGTACTTC. This encodes CASSPQGFAYEQYF.

This clonotype was counted ten times or more. The rearrangement uses TRBV19 and TRBJ1-5; D is ambiguous. The CDR3 loop spans 12 amino acids. Trimming removed 7 bases from V and 6 bases from J, with 10 bases in between. Germline loops: CDR1 LNHDA, CDR2 SQIVND (reference sequence). The CDR3 sequence: CASNPWGQPQHF. As DNA, the CDR3 is TGTGCCAGTAATCCATGGGGTCAGCCCCAGCATTTT.

On this clonotype: Being one base from a much bigger clone, this may be a read error. Since no conserved phenylalanine or tryptophan closes the CDR3, a read error is the likely cause. The V call is TRBV6-5, the J call TRBJ1-2; D is ambiguous. CDR1 and CDR2 (germline): MNHEY, SVGAGI. The CDR3 loop spans 13 amino acids. The V end was cut by 7 bases, the J end by 8 bases, with 17 bases between. DNA for the CDR3: TGTGCCAGCACCCCTGGCAGCCGCGGAGGCTACACCCTC. This encodes CASTPGSRGGYTL.

At least ten counts were recorded for this clonotype. This rearrangement joins TRBV5-6 to TRBJ1-2, with a possible D match to TRBD1 (5 bases). Trimming cost V 5 bases and J 3 bases, with 11 bases left between them. This CDR3 region has 13 residues. The V gene's germline CDR1 is SGHDT and CDR2 YYEEEE. The CDR3 region has the DNA TGTGCCAGCAGTAGGGGAACTGACTATGGCTACACCTTC. Protein: CASSRGTDYGYTF. Supplemented by reference TRBV5-6 and TRBJ1-2, the full variable domain reads DAGVTQSPTHLIKTRGQQVTLRCSPKSGHDTVSWYQQALGQGPQFIFQYYEEEERQRGNFPDRFSGHQFPNYSSELNVNALLLGDSALYLCASSRGTDYGYTFGSGTRLTVV.

This sequence joins TRBV29-1 and TRBJ1-2, with 9 bases matching TRBD1. Germline CDR1 and CDR2: SQVTM and ANQGSEA. V shed 8 bases and J 6 bases; nucleotides not matched to a gene: 4. The CDR3 runs 11 residues. CDR3 amino acids: CSSRTGDGYTF. In nucleotides, the CDR3 is TGCAGCTCCCGGACAGGGGATGGCTACACCTTC.

Many counts were recorded for this clonotype. The chain links TRBV19 to TRBJ1-1, with 7 bases that match TRBD1. The CDR3 spans 15 residues. Trimming removed 9 bases from V and 5 bases from J; junction bases left unmatched: 15. Germline CDR1 and CDR2: LNHDA and SQIVND (reference sequence). The CDR3 region is CASRQGRQSRTEAFF. The CDR3, as DNA: TGTGCCAGCAGACAGGGCAGGCAGTCTCGGACTGAAGCTTTCTTT.

This clonotype was detected many times. This rearrangement joins TRBV7-2 to TRBJ1-6; 8 bases match TRBD1. V lost 5 bases to trimming and J lost 7 bases; unmatched junction nucleotides: 7. The CDR3 contains 15 residues. CDR1 and CDR2 (germline): SGHTA, FQGNSA. Here the CDR3 reads CASSPRTGLNSPLHF. The CDR3 coding sequence is TGTGCCAGCAGCCCCAGGACAGGGTTAAATTCACCCCTCCACTTT.

The J gene is TRBJ1-5, the V gene TRBV9; the match to TRBD1 covers 8 bases. The J segment lost 7 bases and the V segment lost 4 bases, leaving 7 bases of the junction unmatched. The CDR3 spans 14 residues. CDR1 is SGDLS and CDR2 is YYNGEE in the germline V gene. CDR3 sequence (DNA): TGTGCCAGCAGCCCCAACGACAGGGGCCAGCCCCAGCATTTT. It encodes CASSPNDRGQPQHF.